This T cell receptor (beta chain) was profiled in a study of T cell responses to AZD1222 COVID-19 vaccine. Study results and caveats: Only a handful of individuals given AZD1222 were seropositive at baseline. The donor group comprised mostly white British people and more females; the analysis possibly underestimated clonal diversity.

CDR1 and CDR2 from the germline V gene are WNHNN and SYGVQD (reference sequence). The CDR3 totals 12 residues. V was cut by 5 bases and J by 4 bases, with 5 bases left in between. Concerning this clone: Its antigen is currently unknown.

Clones were read by immunoSEQ multiplex PCR, and TCRdb kept only the in-frame ones, dropping some. The repertoire holds more than 150,000 clones, with 94% as singletons. This receptor was obtained from an adult in good health. The chain has TRBV10-1 and TRBJ2-2; D remains unclear. The material sequenced was peripheral blood, taken on day 0 of AZD1222 vaccination. The CDR3 here is CASSMGTGELFF. Written as DNA, the CDR3 is TGCGCCAGCAGTATGGGCACCGGGGAGCTGTTTTTT.